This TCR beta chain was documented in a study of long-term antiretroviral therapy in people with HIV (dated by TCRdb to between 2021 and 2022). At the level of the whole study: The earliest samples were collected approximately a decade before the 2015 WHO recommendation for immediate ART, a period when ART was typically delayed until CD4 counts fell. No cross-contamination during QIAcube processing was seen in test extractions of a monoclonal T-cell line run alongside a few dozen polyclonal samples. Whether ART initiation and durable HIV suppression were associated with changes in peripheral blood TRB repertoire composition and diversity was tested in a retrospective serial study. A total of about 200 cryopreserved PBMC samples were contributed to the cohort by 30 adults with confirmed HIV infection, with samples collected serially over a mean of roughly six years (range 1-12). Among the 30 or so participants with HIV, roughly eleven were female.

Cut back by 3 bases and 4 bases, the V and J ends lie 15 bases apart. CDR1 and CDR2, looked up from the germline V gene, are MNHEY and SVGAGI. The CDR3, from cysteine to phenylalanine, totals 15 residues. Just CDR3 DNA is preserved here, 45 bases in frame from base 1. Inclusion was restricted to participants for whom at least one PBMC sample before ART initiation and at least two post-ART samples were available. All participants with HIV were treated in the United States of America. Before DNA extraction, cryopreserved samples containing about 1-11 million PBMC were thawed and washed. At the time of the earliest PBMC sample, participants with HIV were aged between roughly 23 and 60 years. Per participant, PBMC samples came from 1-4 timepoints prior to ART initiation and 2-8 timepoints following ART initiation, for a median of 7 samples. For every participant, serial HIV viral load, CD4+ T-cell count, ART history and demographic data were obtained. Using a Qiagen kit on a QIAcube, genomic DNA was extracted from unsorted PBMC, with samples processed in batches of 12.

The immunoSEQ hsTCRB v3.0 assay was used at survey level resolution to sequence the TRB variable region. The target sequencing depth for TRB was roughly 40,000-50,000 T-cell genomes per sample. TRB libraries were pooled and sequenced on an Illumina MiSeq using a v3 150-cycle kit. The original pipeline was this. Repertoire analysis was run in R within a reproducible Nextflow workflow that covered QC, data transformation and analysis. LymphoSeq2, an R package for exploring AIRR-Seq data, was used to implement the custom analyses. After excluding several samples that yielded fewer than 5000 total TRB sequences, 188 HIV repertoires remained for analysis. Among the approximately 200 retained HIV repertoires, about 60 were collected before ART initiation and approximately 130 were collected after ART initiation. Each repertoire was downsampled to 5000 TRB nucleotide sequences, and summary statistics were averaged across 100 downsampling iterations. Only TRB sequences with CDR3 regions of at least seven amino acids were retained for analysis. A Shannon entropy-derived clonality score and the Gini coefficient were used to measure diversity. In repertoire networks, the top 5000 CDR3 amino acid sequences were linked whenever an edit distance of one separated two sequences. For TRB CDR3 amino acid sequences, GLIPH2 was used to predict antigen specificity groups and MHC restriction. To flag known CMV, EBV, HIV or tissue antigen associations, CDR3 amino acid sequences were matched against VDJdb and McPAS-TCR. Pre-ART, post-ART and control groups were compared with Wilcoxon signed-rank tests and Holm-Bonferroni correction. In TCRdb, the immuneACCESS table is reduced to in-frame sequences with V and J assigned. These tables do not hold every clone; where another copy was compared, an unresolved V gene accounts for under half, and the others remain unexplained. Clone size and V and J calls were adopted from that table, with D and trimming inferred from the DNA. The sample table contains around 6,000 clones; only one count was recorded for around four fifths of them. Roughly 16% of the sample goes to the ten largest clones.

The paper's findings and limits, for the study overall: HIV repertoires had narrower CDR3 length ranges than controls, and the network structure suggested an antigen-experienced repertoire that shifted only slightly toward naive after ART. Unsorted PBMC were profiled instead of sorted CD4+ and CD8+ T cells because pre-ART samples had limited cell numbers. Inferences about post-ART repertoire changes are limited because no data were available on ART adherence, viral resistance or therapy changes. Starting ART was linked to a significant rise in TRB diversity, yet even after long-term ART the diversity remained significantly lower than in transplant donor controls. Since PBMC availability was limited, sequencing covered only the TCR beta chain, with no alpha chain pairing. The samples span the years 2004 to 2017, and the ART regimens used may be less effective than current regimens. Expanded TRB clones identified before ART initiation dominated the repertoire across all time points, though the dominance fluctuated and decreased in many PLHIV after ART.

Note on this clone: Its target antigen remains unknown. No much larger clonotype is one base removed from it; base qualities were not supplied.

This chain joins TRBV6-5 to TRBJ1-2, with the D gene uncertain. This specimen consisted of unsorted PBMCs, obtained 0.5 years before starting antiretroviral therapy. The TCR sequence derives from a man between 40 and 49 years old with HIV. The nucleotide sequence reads TGTGCCAGCAGTTATGGGGAAGACACCCTCTATGGCTACACCTTC. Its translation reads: CASSYGEDTLYGYTF.